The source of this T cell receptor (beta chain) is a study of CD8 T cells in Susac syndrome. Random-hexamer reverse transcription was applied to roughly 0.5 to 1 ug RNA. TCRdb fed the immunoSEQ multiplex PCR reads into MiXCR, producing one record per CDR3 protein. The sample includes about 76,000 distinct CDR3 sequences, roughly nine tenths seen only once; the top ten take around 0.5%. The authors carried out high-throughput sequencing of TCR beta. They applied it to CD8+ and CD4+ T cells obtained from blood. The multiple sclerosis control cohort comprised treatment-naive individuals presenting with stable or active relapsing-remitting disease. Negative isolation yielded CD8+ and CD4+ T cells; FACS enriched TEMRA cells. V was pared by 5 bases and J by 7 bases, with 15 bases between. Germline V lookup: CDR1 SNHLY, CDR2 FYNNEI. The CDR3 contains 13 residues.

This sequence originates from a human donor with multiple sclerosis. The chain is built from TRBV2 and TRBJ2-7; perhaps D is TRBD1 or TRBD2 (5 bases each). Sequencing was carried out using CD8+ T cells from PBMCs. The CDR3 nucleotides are TGTGCCAGCAGTCCGGGACCCCGGCGGGAGCAGTACTTC. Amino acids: CASSPGPRREQYF.